This TCR beta chain was recovered during a study of Graves' ophthalmopathy and Graves' hyperthyroidism. Overall study findings and caveats: Blood also contained most of the expanded thyroid clonotypes above 0.001 frequency. The model forecast ophthalmopathy progression, reaching roughly 70% sensitivity and 72% to 80% specificity.

Notes on this clonotype: Antigen: not known.

This CDR3 spans 14 amino acids. Germline assignment: CDR1 KGHDR and CDR2 SFDVKD. With 7 bases clipped from V and 3 bases from J, the junction kept 7 bases outside the gene matches. Scientists amplified the TCR beta CDR3 regions from RNA transcripts. Second-round multiplex PCR came after a first-round RT-PCR that employed HTBI primers. TCRdb reanalysed the multiplex PCR reads using MiXCR and keeps one entry per CDR3 protein. The sample gives about 590,000 distinct CDR3 sequences, 35% to 40% of which show up once; 3.5% to 4.5% is in the top ten. People with hyperthyroidism were aged 18 to 65 and newly diagnosed, under 2 months' duration. The diagnostic workup employed clinical symptoms, serum thyroxine, TRAb, thyroid ultrasound and orbital computed tomography.

The clonotype was recovered from an adult man with Graves' hyperthyroidism. The chain employs TRBV24-1 and TRBJ2-5; 7 nucleotides align to TRBD1. The specimen was peripheral blood or thyroid tissue (not recorded which). The CDR3 is CATSLTGREETQYF. CDR3 bases: TGTGCCACCAGCTTGACAGGGCGTGAAGAGACCCAGTACTTC.